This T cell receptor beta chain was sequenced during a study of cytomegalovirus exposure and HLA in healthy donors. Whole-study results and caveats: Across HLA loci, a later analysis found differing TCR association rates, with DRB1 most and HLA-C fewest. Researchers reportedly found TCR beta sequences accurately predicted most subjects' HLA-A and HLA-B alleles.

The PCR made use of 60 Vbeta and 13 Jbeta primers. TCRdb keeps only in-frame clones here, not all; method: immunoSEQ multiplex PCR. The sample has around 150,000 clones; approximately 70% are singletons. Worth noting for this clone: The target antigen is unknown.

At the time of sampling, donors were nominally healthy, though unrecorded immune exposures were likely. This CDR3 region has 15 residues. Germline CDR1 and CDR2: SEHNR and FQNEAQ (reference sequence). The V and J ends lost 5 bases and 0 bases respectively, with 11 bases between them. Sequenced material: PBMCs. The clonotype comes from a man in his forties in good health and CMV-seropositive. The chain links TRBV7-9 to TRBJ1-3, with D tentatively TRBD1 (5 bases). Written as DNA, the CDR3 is TGTGCCAGCAGCCCGCGGGACTACTCTGGAAACACCATATATTTT. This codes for CASSPRDYSGNTIYF.